The TCR beta chain described here comes from a study of blood T cell repertoires in COVID-19 (dated by TCRdb to the early 2020s). For the wider study: Samples from collaborators originated in the United States, Italy and Spain and spanned both the acute and convalescent phases of COVID-19. The material from the prospective study consisted of cDNA or gDNA derived from T cells, B-cell-depleted T cells, or PBMCs. The dataset comprised deeply sampled blood TCRbeta repertoires from subjects exposed to, actively infected with, or recovered from COVID-19. The repertoires were made available in a free public database intended to serve as a resource for research on the immune response to SARS-CoV-2. The samples were drawn from two sources: the first 160 participants of the ongoing ImmuneRACE study, and about 1,300 subjects contributed by 6 global collaborators. Sample metadata almost always included a de-identified subject ID, COVID-19 status, age in years and sex. Where available, HLA class I and class II types were taken from metadata supplied by the sample provider and were not determined by assay-based typing.

Each collaborating institution followed its own protocols to collect whole blood in K2EDTA tubes. Collaborator samples were shipped for TCRbeta analysis as frozen whole blood, isolated PBMCs, or DNA extracted from either sample type. The full study reports these points: How much clinical and demographic metadata was included differed by source and by participant, and the metadata was provided uncurated.

TCRbeta CDR3 regions were amplified from genomic DNA using the immunoSEQ Assay, a bias-controlled multiplex PCR. The study's processing was this. Within the assay, amplification of reference gene primers was used to estimate how many nucleated cells each sample contained. To quantify the absolute abundance of each unique TCRbeta CDR3 rearrangement, sequence reads were collapsed and filtered. Productive Simpson clonality was computed per sample as the square root of Simpson's diversity index over productive rearrangements. The table comes from immuneACCESS by way of TCRdb, which keeps in-frame sequences with V and J called. Part of the clones is missing from these tables; in studies checked, under half for an unresolved V gene and the rest for unknown reasons. D and trimming were read from the DNA, whereas the V and J calls and clone size are those reported in that table. In this sample the table shows 250,000 to 350,000 clones, 89% of which occur a single time. The ten most abundant clones make up approximately 13% of the sample.

The germline ends are 8 bases apart after V is trimmed by 2 bases and J by 4 bases. CDR1 MNHNS and CDR2 SASEGT are derived from the germline V gene. CDR3 length: 14 amino acids, cysteine to phenylalanine. The retained sequence is limited to the CDR3, 42 bases, with the frame set at the first base. Note on this clone: It has no known antigen specificity. Base qualities are not recorded, but no much larger clone differs from it by a single base.

The specimen was peripheral blood. This sequence originates from a woman aged 55-70 years with acute or convalescent COVID-19. The rearranged chain carries TRBV6-1 and TRBJ1-4, with an unclear D gene assignment. CDR3 sequence: CASSETRLNEKLFF. In nucleotides, the sequence is TGTGCCAGCAGTGAAACCCGACTTAATGAAAAACTGTTTTTT.